One and the same sample provided the 30 T cell receptor beta chains below, sequenced in a study of post-analysis software for immune sequencing data. Study-wide results and caveats: Roughly five TRBV segments appeared more often in patients than in controls, and TRBV5-6, TRBV5-1 and TRBV20-1 were among these.

These receptors' targets are unknown. Unique-molecular-identifier-tagged TCR beta cDNA libraries were used. A single record per CDR3 protein comes from TCRdb applying MiXCR to the PCR reads. The sample lists hundreds of thousands of distinct CDR3 sequences; over 35% were seen once. Specimen: blood. The receptors originated from a girl between 5 and 17 years old with multiple sclerosis.

This chain connects TRBV29-1 to TRBJ1-1; unclear D gene. This CDR3 has 12 amino acids. CDR1 and CDR2 from the germline V gene are SQVTM and ANQGSEA. V was pared by 7 bases and J by 1 base, with 10 bases between. DNA of the CDR3: TGCAGCGCAATAGGACGGAACACTGAAGCTTTCTTT. The encoded protein is CSAIGRNTEAFF.

This clonotype has a handful of counts. The chain is built from TRBV12-3 or TRBV12-4 and TRBJ1-2, with D possibly TRBD1 on 5 matching bases. The V and J ends lost 5 bases and 0 bases respectively, with 10 bases between them. CDR3 length equals 14 residues. The CDR3 sequence: CASSGGEANYGYTF. The CDR3 DNA reads as TGTGCCAGCAGTGGGGGAGAGGCTAACTATGGCTACACCTTC.

In this sample, this clonotype turned up many times. The chain links TRBV5-1 to TRBJ2-7; tentatively, D is TRBD2 (5 bases). The CDR3 sequence is 14 residues long. From germline, CDR1 is SGHRS and CDR2 YFSETQ. V shed 7 bases and J shed 0 bases, with 14 bases lying between them. The CDR3 nucleotides are TGCGCCAGCGGGGAAGGAGGCAGCTCCTACGAGCAGTACTTC. This sequence encodes CASGEGGSSYEQYF.

The rearrangement joins TRBV20-1 to TRBJ2-5, with 8 bases fitting TRBD2. With 3 bases clipped from V and 2 bases from J, the junction kept 5 bases outside the gene matches. CDR1 is DFQATT and CDR2 is SNEGSKA in the germline V gene (reference sequence). The CDR3 totals 14 residues. The CDR3 loop is CSARTSDPQETQYF. In nucleotides, the CDR3 is TGCAGTGCTAGGACTAGCGACCCTCAAGAGACCCAGTACTTC.

The J gene is TRBJ1-1, the V gene TRBV4-1; D unclear. V lost 5 bases, J lost 2 bases, and 24 bases lay in between. The CDR3 length is 18 residues. CDR1 MGHRA and CDR2 YSYEKL come from the germline V gene. The CDR3 is CASSTLAGVVSINTEAFF. CDR3 DNA: TGCGCCAGCAGCACCCTGGCGGGAGTTGTATCTATAAACACTGAAGCTTTCTTT.

V usage is TRBV12-3 or TRBV12-4 and J usage is TRBJ1-3, with D perhaps matching TRBD1 (5 bases). V lost 5 bases, J lost 0 bases, and 14 bases lay in between. The CDR3 extends over 16 amino acids. CDR3 sequence: CASSQWDGRSGNTIYF. The DNA of the CDR3 is TGTGCCAGCAGTCAATGGGACGGTCGCTCTGGAAACACCATATATTTT.

This clonotype was counted a few times. The V and J genes are TRBV28 and TRBJ2-7, with TRBD2 identical over 7 bases. The V gene's germline CDR1 is MDHEN and CDR2 SYDVKM. V lost 6 bases to trimming and J lost 3 bases; unmatched junction nucleotides: 11. The CDR3 length is 15 residues. CDR3 in DNA: TGTGCCAGCAGCCCCCAAGCGGGACCGGACTACGAGCAGTACTTC. Residues: CASSPQAGPDYEQYF.

This rearrangement joins TRBV12-3 or TRBV12-4 to TRBJ1-5; TRBD1 matches 7 bases. The CDR3 extends over 17 amino acids. V trimming: 3 bases; J trimming: 4 bases; junction bases outside the gene matches: 12. The CDR3 DNA reads TGTGCCAGCAGTTTCTCGGGACAGTACAGTAGGAATCAGCCCCAGCATTTT. Translating gives CASSFSGQYSRNQPQHF.

This clonotype showed up just once. An end of the junction differs from the germline gene, which may be a read error. The chain uses TRBV25-1 and TRBJ2-3; no clear D. Germline lookup yields CDR1 MGHDK and CDR2 SYGVNS. The CDR3 extends over 11 amino acids. The CDR3 coding sequence is TGTGCCAGCAGCAGAACAGATGCGCAGTATTTT. It encodes CASSRTDAQYF.

In this sample, this clonotype turned up a few times. The rearrangement links TRBV7-9 to TRBJ1-2; D not resolved. Per germline, CDR1 SEHNR and CDR2 FQNEAQ (reference sequence). The CDR3 totals 12 residues. V lost 3 bases, J lost 8 bases, and 10 bases lay in between. CDR3 in DNA: TGTGCCAGCAGCTTTACCGACGGGGGCTACACCTTC. Translating it yields CASSFTDGGYTF. The full variable domain, its missing parts supplied by reference TRBV7-9 and TRBJ1-2, is DTGVSQNPRHKITKRGQNVTFRCDPISEHNRLYWYRQTLGQGPEFLTYFQNEAQLEKSRLLSDRFSAERPKGSFSTLEIQRTEQGDSAMYLCASSFTDGGYTFGSGTRLTVV.

This clonotype was detected once. The junction and the germline gene differ at one end; a read error may be behind it. The V gene is TRBV28, the J gene TRBJ1-6; tentatively, D is TRBD1 (6 bases). This CDR3 spans 15 amino acids. CDR1 is MDHEN and CDR2 is SYDVKM in the germline V gene. CDR3 residues: CASSLGGHINSPLHF. In nucleotides, the CDR3 is TGTGCTAGCAGTTTGGGGGGACACATAAATTCACCCCTCCACTTT.

V is TRBV11-2 and J is TRBJ2-1; 8 bases are a match to TRBD2. This CDR3 comprises 16 residues. In germline, CDR1 is SGHAT, CDR2 FQNNGV. V was pared by 1 base and J by 7 bases, with 9 bases of the junction left unmatched. This chain's CDR3 is CASSLGGAGVRNEQFF. The DNA of the CDR3 is TGTGCCAGCAGCTTAGGCGGAGCGGGAGTGAGGAATGAGCAGTTCTTC.

The chain uses TRBV7-3 and TRBJ2-5; TRBD1 aligns across 8 bases. The CDR3 runs 15 residues. The V segment lost 5 bases and the J segment 11 bases; nucleotides outside the gene matches: 16. From germline, CDR1 is SGHTA and CDR2 FQGTGA. The CDR3 nucleotides are TGTGCCAGCAGCAACACCGGGACAGGAGTCGGTGAGCAGTACTTC. This translates into CASSNTGTGVGEQYF.

This chain links TRBV6-5 with TRBJ1-4, with a weak D call TRBD1 (5 bases). This CDR3 has 14 residues. Germline V CDR1 and CDR2: MNHEY, SVGAGI. The ends were cut back, 3 bases at V and 7 bases at J, with 12 bases in the middle. For the CDR3, the DNA is TGTGCCAGCAGTTATTGGGGGTCTAGTGAAAAACTGTTTTTT. Translated, it gives CASSYWGSSEKLFF.

The CDR3, as DNA: TGTGCCAGCAGCCAGGGGACCCTGGGGGTCTCTAATGAAAAACTGTTTTTT. Translation gives CASSQGTLGVSNEKLFF. The rearrangement links TRBV7-9 to TRBJ1-4; D possibly corresponds to TRBD1 (6 bases). The CDR3 totals 17 residues. V lost 5 bases and J 3 bases, leaving 19 bases between the germline ends. Germline V lookup: CDR1 SEHNR, CDR2 FQNEAQ (reference sequence).

The V and J genes are TRBV4-1 and TRBJ2-7; D possibly corresponds to TRBD2 (6 bases). V lost 2 bases to trimming and J lost 6 bases, with 11 bases between them. This CDR3 has 13 residues. Germline V gives CDR1 MGHRA, CDR2 YSYEKL. CDR3 sequence: CASSQFGGFEQYF. The DNA for the CDR3 is TGCGCCAGCAGCCAATTCGGAGGGTTCGAGCAGTACTTC.

This clonotype has only a few counts. This chain joins TRBV5-1 and TRBJ2-7; D remains ambiguous. The CDR3 is 13 amino acids. Between the trimmed V and J ends, which lost 1 base and 0 bases, there was a span of 5 bases. In germline, CDR1 is SGHRS, CDR2 YFSETQ. The CDR3 DNA is TGCGCCAGCAGCTTGTTGGACTCCTACGAGCAGTACTTC. It encodes CASSLLDSYEQYF. Variable domain in full (rest from reference TRBV5-1 and TRBJ2-7): KAGVTQTPRYLIKTRGQQVTLSCSPISGHRSVSWYQQTPGQGLQFLFEYFSETQRNKGNFPGRFSGRQFSNSRSEMNVSTLELGDSALYLCASSLLDSYEQYFGPGTRLTVT.

In DNA form, the CDR3 reads TGTGCCAGCAGCCCACCGGACAGGGGAAATGGCTACACCTTC. It codes for CASSPPDRGNGYTF. The chain combines TRBV7-6 with TRBJ1-2, with TRBD1 matching over 9 bases. This CDR3 is built from 14 residues. J was trimmed by 6 bases and V by 5 bases; bases with no gene match: 7. Looked up from germline, CDR1 is SGHVS and CDR2 is FNYEAQ.

There are a few counts of this clonotype. The chain links TRBV29-1 to TRBJ2-6; tentatively, D is TRBD1 (5 bases). V lost 0 bases and J 1 base, leaving 13 bases between the germline ends. The CDR3 consists of 17 residues. CDR1 is SQVTM, CDR2 ANQGSEA, per germline. CDR3 coding DNA: TGCAGCGTTGAAGATACCCAGGGTGGTTCTGGGGCCAACGTCCTGACTTTC. It codes for CSVEDTQGGSGANVLTF.

This clonotype has only a few counts. This sequence joins TRBV7-2 and TRBJ2-1, with a tentative D call TRBD1 (6 bases). Germline V gene lookup returns CDR1 SGHTA and CDR2 FQGNSA. The CDR3 contains 15 residues. The ends were cut back, 1 base at V and 0 bases at J, with 7 bases in the middle. The CDR3 here is CASSLVQGSYNEQFF. Written as DNA, the CDR3 is TGTGCCAGCAGCTTAGTACAGGGCTCCTACAATGAGCAGTTCTTC. Full variable domain (missing parts from reference TRBV7-2 and TRBJ2-1): GAGVSQSPSNKVTEKGKDVELRCDPISGHTALYWYRQSLGQGLEFLIYFQGNSAPDKSGLPSDRFSAERTGGSVSTLTIQRTQQEDSAVYLCASSLVQGSYNEQFFGPGTRLTVL.

The sample holds a few counts of this clonotype. The rearrangement uses TRBV30 and TRBJ2-4; D may be TRBD2 (5 bases). Germline lookup yields CDR1 GTSNPN and CDR2 SVGIG (reference sequence). Trimming stripped 1 base from V and 4 bases from J, with 14 bases between. The CDR3 runs 15 residues. CDR3 protein: CAWSDTLGSKNIQYF. The CDR3 DNA is TGTGCCTGGAGTGACACACTAGGGTCGAAAAACATTCAGTACTTC.

The chain couples TRBV28 to TRBJ2-5; TRBD1 agrees at 9 bases. The tail of the sequence fits TRBJ2-7 better, so the J call may be wrong. The germline V gene encodes CDR1 MDHEN and CDR2 SYDVKM. The CDR3 length is 15 residues. As DNA, the CDR3 is TGTGCCAGCAGTTCCACACAGGGGGCCCACGGCGAGCAGTACTTC. Amino acids: CASSSTQGAHGEQYF.

J is TRBJ2-1 and V is TRBV9, with 8 bases matching TRBD2. The CDR3 has 17 amino acids. Germline-derived CDR1 and CDR2 are SGDLS and YYNGEE. The V and J ends lost 0 bases and 8 bases, in that order; junction bases with no gene match: 13. CDR3 DNA sequence: TGTGCCAGCAGCGTAGATTGGGGGGGACTAGGAGTCGATGAGCAGTTCTTC. This sequence encodes CASSVDWGGLGVDEQFF.

The chain recombines TRBV4-3 with TRBJ2-3, with TRBD2 matching over 7 bases. V trimming: 2 bases; J trimming: 0 bases; junction bases outside the gene matches: 5. Germline V gene lookup returns CDR1 LGHNA and CDR2 YSLEER. The CDR3 length is 16 residues. CDR3 nucleotide sequence: TGCGCCAGCAGCCAAAACCTAGCGGTTAGCACAGATACGCAGTATTTT. Translating gives CASSQNLAVSTDTQYF.

This clonotype was seen more than once but under ten times. The chain employs TRBV28 and TRBJ2-3, with D maybe TRBD2 (6 bases). The germline gives CDR1 MDHEN, CDR2 SYDVKM. The CDR3 is made up of 15 amino acids. Trimming stripped 7 bases from V and 3 bases from J, with 17 bases between. The CDR3 region has the DNA TGTGCCAGCACCCCTTGGGGGGTTGTAACAGATACGCAGTATTTT. It specifies CASTPWGVVTDTQYF.

The rearrangement uses TRBV9 and TRBJ2-7, with D uncertain. Per germline, CDR1 SGDLS and CDR2 YYNGEE. Trimming pared 2 bases from V and 3 bases from J, leaving 12 bases between. CDR3 length: 14 residues. The CDR3 is CASSVKSTGYEQYF. The CDR3 nucleotides are TGTGCCAGCAGCGTCAAGTCGACTGGCTACGAGCAGTACTTC.

The chain combines TRBV20-1 with TRBJ2-1; D not certain. CDR1 DFQATT and CDR2 SNEGSKA come from the germline V gene (reference sequence). CDR3 size: 16 residues. Trimming cost V 0 bases and J 5 bases, with 17 bases left between them. CDR3 sequence (DNA): TGCAGTGCTAGAGATCGACCCCAAAGCTGGAACAATGAGCAGTTCTTC. Its protein is CSARDRPQSWNNEQFF.

The genes are TRBV12-3 or TRBV12-4 and TRBJ1-1; weak D call: TRBD1 (5 bases). CDR3 length: 16 residues. The V end lost 7 bases, the J end lost 0 bases, and 18 bases lay between the germline ends. Written as DNA, the CDR3 is TGTGCCAGCAATGGACAAGGACGAGATTTGAACACTGAAGCTTTCTTT. Encoded protein: CASNGQGRDLNTEAFF.

The chain combines TRBV29-1 with TRBJ1-2, with 9 bases matching TRBD1. The CDR3 sequence is 13 residues long. Germline V CDR1 and CDR2: SQVTM, ANQGSEA. The V and J ends lost 4 bases and 7 bases, in that order; junction bases with no gene match: 7. The DNA of the CDR3 is TGCAGCGTTGTTTCGAGACAGGGGGGTGGCTACACCTTC. Translation: CSVVSRQGGGYTF.

This clonotype was picked up one time. V and J are TRBV15 and TRBJ2-5; 16 bases line up with TRBD2. This CDR3 region has 21 residues. The germline gives CDR1 LNHNV, CDR2 YYDKDF (reference sequence). The V and J ends lost 5 bases and 5 bases, in that order; junction bases with no gene match: 20. This chain's CDR3 is CATSPGLAGGLPRKWSETQYF. CDR3 DNA sequence: TGTGCCACCAGCCCGGGACTAGCGGGAGGGTTACCAAGAAAGTGGAGTGAGACCCAGTACTTC.